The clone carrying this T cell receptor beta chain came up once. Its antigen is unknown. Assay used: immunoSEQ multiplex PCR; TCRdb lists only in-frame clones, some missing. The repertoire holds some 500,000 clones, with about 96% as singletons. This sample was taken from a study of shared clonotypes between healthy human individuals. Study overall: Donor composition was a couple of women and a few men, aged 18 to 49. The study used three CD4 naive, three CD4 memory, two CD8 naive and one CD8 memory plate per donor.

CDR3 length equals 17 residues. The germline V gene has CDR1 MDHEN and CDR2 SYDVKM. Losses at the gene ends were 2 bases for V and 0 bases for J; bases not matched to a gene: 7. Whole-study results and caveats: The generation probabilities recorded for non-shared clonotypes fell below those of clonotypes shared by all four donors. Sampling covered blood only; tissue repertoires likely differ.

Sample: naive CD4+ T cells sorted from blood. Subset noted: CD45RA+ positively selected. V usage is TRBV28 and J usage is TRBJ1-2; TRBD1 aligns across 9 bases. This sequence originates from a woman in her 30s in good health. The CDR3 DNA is TGTGCCAGCAGTTTAAACAGGGGGCGGGCAACTAACTATGGCTACACCTTC. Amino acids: CASSLNRGRATNYGYTF.